This is a list of T cell receptor beta chains from one sample in a study of graft-versus-host responses after intestinal transplantation. These TCRs are of unknown antigen specificity. Generated by immunoSEQ multiplex PCR, the TCRdb table keeps only in-frame clones and is missing some. In the table there are about 71,000 clones, approximately 94% of which are singletons. The material sequenced was unstimulated CD8+ T cells sorted from spleen or lymph node cells, taken before intestinal transplant. The source of these receptors is a human donor who received an intestinal transplant. The CDR3 runs from the conserved cysteine through the conserved F or W.

v_gene,CDR3aa
TRBV7-9,CASSITGTSGSGGELFF
TRBV6-6,CASSRTANEKLFF
TRBV5-1,CASSLGSASGSGTGGRSYTF
TRBV9,CASSDGQGGWEQYF
TRBV7-3,CASSPVGGAEYNEQFF
TRBV7-6,CASSLGQMNTEAFF
TRBV2,CASRRTSAISYEQYF
TRBV11-3,CASSLGRVSNQPQHF
TRBV27,CASSFGGNSYNEQFF
TRBV10-2,CASRETPEQYF
TRBV5-6,CASSLWNTEAFF
TRBV7-9,CASSPTSGLYEQYF
TRBV7-6,CASSLAPQGGGLRRDTQYF
TRBV7-9,CASSSPGRRAAYEQYF
TRBV27,CASSSSLGYEQYF
TRBV25-1,CASSGTGTYEQYF
TRBV2,CASSEAGDSYGYTF
TRBV19,CASSIGTTGELFF
TRBV5-1,CASSLGEGRSTDTQYF
TRBV27,CASSIGRAPLEQYF
TRBV27,CASSLRGQAYEQYF
TRBV29-1,CSVEDLGLSEAFF
TRBV13,CASSPPLSLGEQFF
TRBV18,CASSQEYQETQYF
TRBV27,CASSFSGTYNEQFF
TRBV7-3,CASSLHAGSSYEQYF
TRBV6-5,CASSSDSLNQPQHF
TRBV29-1,CSVEKGLAIYNEQFF
TRBV5-4,CASSPGLVYEQYF
TRBV5-4,CASSSRQGLSSYNEQFF
TRBV7-3,CASSTRQGARYGYTF
TRBV13,CASTPLWTGELFF
TRBV16,CASSPGTGYTF
TRBV6-9,CASSYSPEQGNTEAFF
TRBV9,CASSVYGATNEKLFF
TRBV28,CASSLLELTNEQFF
TRBV5-6,CASSLMVQANTGELFF
TRBV29-1,CSVEEGGGQPQHF
TRBV11-2,CASSFRGSGTGELFF
TRBV29-1,CSGTSGASYEQYF
TRBV2,CASRRGSETYNEQFF
TRBV27,CASSLEGFGETQYF
TRBV5-6,CASSPQVGRVSSYNEQFF
TRBV4-1,CASSVTEGPQETQYF
TRBV15,CATSRDLLGGDANQPQHF
TRBV11-2,CASSAGAEMNTEAFF
TRBV10-3,CAISEPGLETRNPYEQYF
TRBV4-1,CASSQGAGLADTYEQYF
TRBV27,CASSLGAPGFYEQYF
TRBV30,CAWNPRGGSDEQYF